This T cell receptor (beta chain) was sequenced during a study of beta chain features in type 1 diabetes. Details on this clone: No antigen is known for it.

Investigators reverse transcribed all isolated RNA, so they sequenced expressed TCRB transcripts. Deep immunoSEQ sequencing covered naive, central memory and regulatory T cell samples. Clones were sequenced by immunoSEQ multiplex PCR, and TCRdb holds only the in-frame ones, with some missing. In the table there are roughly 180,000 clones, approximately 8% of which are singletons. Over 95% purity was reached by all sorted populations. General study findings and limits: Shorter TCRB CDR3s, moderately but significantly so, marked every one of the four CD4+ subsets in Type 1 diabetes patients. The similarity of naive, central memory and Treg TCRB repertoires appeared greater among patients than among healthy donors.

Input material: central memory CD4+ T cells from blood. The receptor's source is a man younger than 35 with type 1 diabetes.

CDR3 sequence: CASSLMTGGTGELFF. DNA of the CDR3: TGCGCCAGCAGCTTGATGACAGGGGGCACCGGGGAGCTGTTTTTT. The J gene is TRBJ2-2, the V gene TRBV5-1; 9 nucleotides agree with TRBD1. The CDR3 runs 15 residues. Trimming took 1 base from V and 4 from J; bases not matched to a gene: 2. From germline, CDR1 is SGHRS and CDR2 YFSETQ.